This entry features one T cell receptor (beta chain) sequence. Profiling relied on immunoSEQ multiplex PCR, and the TCRdb table lists in-frame clones only, not all of them. This sample yields tens of thousands of clones, of which more than 85% are seen a single time; 0.9% to 0.95% belongs to the top ten. This specimen belongs to a study of T cell changes during pregnancy in multiple sclerosis. CDR1 is MDHEN and CDR2 is SYDVKM in the germline V gene. The V gene lost 5 bases and the J gene lost 0 bases, with 10 bases spanning the gap. The CDR3 extends over 15 amino acids. The clonotype originates from a female donor with multiple sclerosis, enrolled in a pregnancy study. The specimen was peripheral blood, collected before pregnancy. The V and J genes are TRBV28 and TRBJ1-4; D is possibly TRBD1 (5 bases). The CDR3 loop is CASSSPTATNEKLFF. The CDR3, as DNA: TGTGCCAGCAGTAGCCCGACAGCAACTAATGAAAAACTGTTTTTT.